The 5 T cell receptor beta chains presented below share a single source sample, sequenced in a study of T cells after yellow fever vaccination. Using its own MiXCR run on the 5' RACE reads, TCRdb lists one record per CDR3 protein. The sample carries hundreds of thousands of distinct CDR3 sequences, approximately 13% recorded once. The source was PBMCs, collected on the day of the yellow fever booster vaccination. These TCRs come from a man in his thirties or forties who received the YFV17D yellow fever vaccine.

CDR3 nucleotides: TGTGCCTCTAACCGTGGGCTAGCGGGAGGGCTCGGCACAGATACGCAGTATTTT. Its protein product is CASNRGLAGGLGTDTQYF. This chain joins TRBV11-2 and TRBJ2-3, with 12 nucleotides matching TRBD2. Germline V gene sequence: CDR1 SGHAT, CDR2 FQNNGV. The CDR3 has 18 amino acids. V lost 11 bases to trimming and J lost 1 base; unmatched junction nucleotides: 16.

This clonotype has more than one count but fewer than ten. The CDR3: CASRTGAPSTDTQYF. The DNA of the CDR3 is TGTGCCAGCAGGACCGGGGCTCCAAGCACAGATACGCAGTATTTT. V and J are TRBV28 and TRBJ2-3; D might be TRBD1 or TRBD2, each matching 5 bases. This CDR3 contains 15 residues. V lost 6 bases, J lost 0 bases, and 13 bases lay in between. Germline V gene lookup returns CDR1 MDHEN and CDR2 SYDVKM.

The chain combines TRBV9 with TRBJ2-1; 9 nucleotides align to TRBD2. CDR1 and CDR2 from the germline V gene are SGDLS and YYNGEE. The CDR3 runs 17 residues. J lost 0 bases, V lost 5 bases, and 9 bases had no gene match. Here the CDR3 reads CASSSSGSPSSYNEQFF. The CDR3 coding sequence is TGTGCCAGCAGTAGTAGCGGGAGCCCCAGCTCCTACAATGAGCAGTTCTTC. Drawing the rest from reference TRBV9 and TRBJ2-1, the complete variable domain is DSGVTQTPKHLITATGQRVTLRCSPRSGDLSVYWYQQSLDQGLQFLIQYYNGEERAKGNILERFSAQQFPDLHSELNLSSLELGDSALYFCASSSSGSPSSYNEQFFGPGTRLTVL.

The rearrangement uses TRBV11-1 and TRBJ2-2, with TRBD1 identical over 7 bases. The germline V gene has CDR1 SGHAT and CDR2 FQDESV (reference sequence). The V gene end was trimmed by 0 bases and the J gene end by 4 bases; junction bases not matched to a gene: 5. The CDR3 sequence is 16 residues long. The CDR3 DNA sequence: TGTGCCAGCAGCTTAGCGCGGGCAGGGGGCACCGGGGAGCTGTTTTTT. It encodes CASSLARAGGTGELFF.

V is TRBV7-9 and J is TRBJ2-2; unclear D gene. V dropped 7 bases and J dropped 7 bases, with 13 bases sitting between them. Germline CDR1 SEHNR, CDR2 FQNEAQ (reference sequence). CDR3 length: 13 residues. The CDR3 nucleotides are TGTGCCAGCAACACTATTTCCGGCGGGGAGCTGTTTTTT. Protein: CASNTISGGELFF.